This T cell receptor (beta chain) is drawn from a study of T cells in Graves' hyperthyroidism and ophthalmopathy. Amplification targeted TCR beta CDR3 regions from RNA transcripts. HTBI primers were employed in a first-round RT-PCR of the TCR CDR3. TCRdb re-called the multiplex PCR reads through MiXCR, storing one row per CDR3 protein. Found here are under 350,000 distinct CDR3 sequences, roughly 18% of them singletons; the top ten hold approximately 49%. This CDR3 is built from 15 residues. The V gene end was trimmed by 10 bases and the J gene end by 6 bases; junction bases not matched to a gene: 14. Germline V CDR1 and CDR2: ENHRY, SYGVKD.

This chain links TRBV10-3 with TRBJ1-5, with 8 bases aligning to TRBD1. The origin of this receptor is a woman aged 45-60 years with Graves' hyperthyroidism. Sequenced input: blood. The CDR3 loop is CASSTTGGSVQPQHF. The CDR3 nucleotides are TGTGCCAGCAGCACCACAGGGGGGTCGGTTCAGCCCCAGCATTTT.